This TCR beta chain came from a study of blood T cells in healthy people across ages. V was shortened by 1 base and J by 1 base, with 13 bases between the two germline ends. Germline V lookup: CDR1 LNHNV, CDR2 YYDKDF (reference sequence). This CDR3 contains 17 residues. Sample-barcoded 5' priming and a J-beta primer mix drove a second PCR of about 6 to 12 cycles. Each CDR3 protein is one row after TCRdb ran MiXCR on the 5' RACE reads. Found here are 1.2 million to 1.5 million distinct CDR3 sequences, around 59% of them singletons; the top ten hold over 6.5%. J is TRBJ2-2 and V is TRBV15; the D gene is possibly TRBD2 (5 bases). Sequenced sample: blood. This receptor was taken from a man younger than 35 in good health. CDR3 bases: TGTGCCACCAGCAGAGCCACCAGCGGATTGAACACCGGGGAGCTGTTTTTT. Protein: CATSRATSGLNTGELFF.